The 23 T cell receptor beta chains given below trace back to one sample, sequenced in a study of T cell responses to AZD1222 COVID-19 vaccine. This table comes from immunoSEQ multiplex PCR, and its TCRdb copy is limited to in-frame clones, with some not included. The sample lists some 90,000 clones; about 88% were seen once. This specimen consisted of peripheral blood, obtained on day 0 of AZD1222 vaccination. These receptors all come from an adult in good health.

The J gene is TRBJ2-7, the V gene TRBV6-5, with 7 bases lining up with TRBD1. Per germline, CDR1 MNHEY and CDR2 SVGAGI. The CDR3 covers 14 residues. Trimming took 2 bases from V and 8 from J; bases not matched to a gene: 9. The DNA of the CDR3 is TGTGCCAGCAGTTACACTCACCAACAGGGGAAGCAGTACTTC. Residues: CASSYTHQQGKQYF.

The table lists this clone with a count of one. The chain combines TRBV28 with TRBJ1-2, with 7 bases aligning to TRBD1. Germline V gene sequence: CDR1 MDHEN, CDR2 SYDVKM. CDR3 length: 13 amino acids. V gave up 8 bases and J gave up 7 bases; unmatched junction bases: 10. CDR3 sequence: CASRTGGFIGYTF. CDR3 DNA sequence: TGTGCCAGCCGGACAGGAGGCTTTATTGGCTACACCTTC.

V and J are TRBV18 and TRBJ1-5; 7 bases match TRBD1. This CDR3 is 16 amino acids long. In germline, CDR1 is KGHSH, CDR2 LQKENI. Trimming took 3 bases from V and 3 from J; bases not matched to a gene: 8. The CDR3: CASSPFRGHDNQPQHF. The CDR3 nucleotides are TGTGCCAGCTCACCTTTTAGGGGGCATGACAATCAGCCCCAGCATTTT.

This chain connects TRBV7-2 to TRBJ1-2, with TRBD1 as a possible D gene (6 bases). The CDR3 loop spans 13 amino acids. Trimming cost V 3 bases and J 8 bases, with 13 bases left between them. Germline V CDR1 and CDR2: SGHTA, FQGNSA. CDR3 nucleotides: TGTGCCAGCAGCTTCTGGGGGCGGGAAGGCTACACCTTC. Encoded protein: CASSFWGREGYTF.

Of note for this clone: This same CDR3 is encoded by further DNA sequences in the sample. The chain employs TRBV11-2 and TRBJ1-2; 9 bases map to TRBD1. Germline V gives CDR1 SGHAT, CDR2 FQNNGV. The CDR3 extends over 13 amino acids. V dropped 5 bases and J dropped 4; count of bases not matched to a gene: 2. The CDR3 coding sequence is TGTGCCAGCAGCCTGGACAGGGGCTATGGCTACACCTTC. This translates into CASSLDRGYGYTF.

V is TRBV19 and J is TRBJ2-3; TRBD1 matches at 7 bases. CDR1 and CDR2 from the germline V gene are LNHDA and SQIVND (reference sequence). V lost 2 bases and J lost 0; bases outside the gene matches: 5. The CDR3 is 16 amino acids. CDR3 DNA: TGTGCCAGTAGTATAATTGGGACAGCTAGCACAGATACGCAGTATTTT. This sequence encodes CASSIIGTASTDTQYF.

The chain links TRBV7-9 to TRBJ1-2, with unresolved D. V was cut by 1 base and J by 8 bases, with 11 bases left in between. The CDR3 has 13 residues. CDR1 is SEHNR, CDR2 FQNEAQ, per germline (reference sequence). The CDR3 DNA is TGTGCCAGCAGCTTAGGGGAGCACCAAGGCTACACCTTC. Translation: CASSLGEHQGYTF.

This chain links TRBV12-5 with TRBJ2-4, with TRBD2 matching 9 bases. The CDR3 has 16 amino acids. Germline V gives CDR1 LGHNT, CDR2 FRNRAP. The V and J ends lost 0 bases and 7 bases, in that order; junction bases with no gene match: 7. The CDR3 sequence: CASGLVLSGGRNIQYF. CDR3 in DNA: TGTGCTAGTGGTTTGGTACTCAGCGGGGGGCGGAACATTCAGTACTTC.

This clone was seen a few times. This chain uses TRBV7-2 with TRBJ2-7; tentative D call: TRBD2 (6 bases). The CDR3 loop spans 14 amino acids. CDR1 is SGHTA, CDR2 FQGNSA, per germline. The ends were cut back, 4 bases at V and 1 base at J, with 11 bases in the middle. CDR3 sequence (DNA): TGTGCCAGCAGCTCCTCCGGAGGGTCCTACGAGCAGTACTTC. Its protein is CASSSSGGSYEQYF.

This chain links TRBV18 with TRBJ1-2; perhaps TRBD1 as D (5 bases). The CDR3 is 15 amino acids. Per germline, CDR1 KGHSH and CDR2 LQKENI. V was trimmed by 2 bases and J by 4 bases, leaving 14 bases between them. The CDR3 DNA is TGTGCCAGCTCACCAGGGGCCGTGGAGAGCTATGGCTACACCTTC. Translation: CASSPGAVESYGYTF.

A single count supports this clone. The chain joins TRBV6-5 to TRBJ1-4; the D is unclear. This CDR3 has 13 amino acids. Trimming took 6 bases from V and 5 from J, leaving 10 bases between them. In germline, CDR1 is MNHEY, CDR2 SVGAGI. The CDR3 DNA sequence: TGTGCCAGCAGCCCCCAGGTGAATGAAAAACTGTTTTTT. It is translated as CASSPQVNEKLFF.

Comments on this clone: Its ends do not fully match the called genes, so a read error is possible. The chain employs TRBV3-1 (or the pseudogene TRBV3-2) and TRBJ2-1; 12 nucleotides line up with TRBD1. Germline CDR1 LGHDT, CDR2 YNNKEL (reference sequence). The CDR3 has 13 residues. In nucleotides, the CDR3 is TGTGCCAGCAGCCAAGACGGGACAGGGGGCGCGGTCTTC. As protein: CASSQDGTGGAVF.

The CDR3 protein is CASSFLRGTYNEQFF. Here the CDR3 DNA reads TGCGCCAGCAGCTTCCTACGGGGGACGTACAATGAGCAGTTCTTC. The chain has TRBV5-1 and TRBJ2-1; weak D call: TRBD2 (6 bases). The CDR3 has 15 amino acids. Trimming took off 2 bases at V and 4 bases at J, with 13 bases between the two ends. The germline V gene encodes CDR1 SGHRS and CDR2 YFSETQ.

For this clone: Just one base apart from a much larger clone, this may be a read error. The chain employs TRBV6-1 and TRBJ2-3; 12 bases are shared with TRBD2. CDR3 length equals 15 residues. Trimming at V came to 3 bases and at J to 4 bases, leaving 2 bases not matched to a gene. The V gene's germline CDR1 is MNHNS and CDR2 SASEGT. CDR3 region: CASSDASGGADTQYF. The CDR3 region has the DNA TGTGCCAGCAGTGATGCTAGCGGGGGGGCAGATACGCAGTATTTT.

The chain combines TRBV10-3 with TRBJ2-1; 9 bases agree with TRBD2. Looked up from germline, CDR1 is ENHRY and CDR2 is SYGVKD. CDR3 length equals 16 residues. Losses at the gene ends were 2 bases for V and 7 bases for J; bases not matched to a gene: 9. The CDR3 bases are TGTGCCATCAGTGAGGGGACTAGCCAGATAGCGAATGAGCAGTTCTTC. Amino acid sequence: CAISEGTSQIANEQFF.

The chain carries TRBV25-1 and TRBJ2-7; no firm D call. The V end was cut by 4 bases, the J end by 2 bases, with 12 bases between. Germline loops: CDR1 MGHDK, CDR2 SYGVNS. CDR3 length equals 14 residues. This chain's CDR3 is CASSVSLGAYEQYF. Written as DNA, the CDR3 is TGTGCCAGCAGTGTATCCTTGGGTGCCTACGAGCAGTACTTC.

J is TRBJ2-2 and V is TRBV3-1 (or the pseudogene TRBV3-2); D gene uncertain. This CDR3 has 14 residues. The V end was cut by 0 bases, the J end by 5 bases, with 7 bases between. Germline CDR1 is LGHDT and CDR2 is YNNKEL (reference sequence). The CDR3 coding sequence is TGTGCCAGCAGCCAAGATCCTCGGACCGGGGAGCTGTTTTTT. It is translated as CASSQDPRTGELFF.

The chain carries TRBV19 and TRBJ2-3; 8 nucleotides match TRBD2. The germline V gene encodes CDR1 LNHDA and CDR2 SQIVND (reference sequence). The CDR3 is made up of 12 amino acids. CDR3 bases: TGTGCATGCGGGGGGTTGATAGATACGCAGTATTTT. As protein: CACGGLIDTQYF. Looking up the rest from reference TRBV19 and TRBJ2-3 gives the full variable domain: DGGITQSPKYLFRKEGQNVTLSCEQNLNHDAMYWYRQDPGQGLRLIYYSQIVNDFQKGDIAEGYSVSREKKESFPLTVTSAQKNPTAFYLCACGGLIDTQYFGPGTRLTVL.

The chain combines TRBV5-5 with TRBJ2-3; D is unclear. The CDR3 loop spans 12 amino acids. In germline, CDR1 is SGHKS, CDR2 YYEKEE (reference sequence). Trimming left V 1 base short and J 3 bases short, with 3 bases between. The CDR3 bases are TGTGCCAGCAGCTTGATTACAGATACGCAGTATTTT. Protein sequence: CASSLITDTQYF. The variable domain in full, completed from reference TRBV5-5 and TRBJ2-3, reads DAGVTQSPTHLIKTRGQQVTLRCSPISGHKSVSWYQQVLGQGPQFIFQYYEKEERGRGNFPDRFSARQFPNYSSELNVNALLLGDSALYLCASSLITDTQYFGPGTRLTVL.

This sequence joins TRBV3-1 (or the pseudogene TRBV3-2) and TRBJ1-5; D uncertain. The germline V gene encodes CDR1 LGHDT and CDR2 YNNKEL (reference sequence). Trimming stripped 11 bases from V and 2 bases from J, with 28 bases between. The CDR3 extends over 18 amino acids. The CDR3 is CARGYSFRVVICNQPQHF. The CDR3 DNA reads TGTGCCCGTGGCTACAGTTTTAGGGTTGTGATATGCAATCAGCCCCAGCATTTT.

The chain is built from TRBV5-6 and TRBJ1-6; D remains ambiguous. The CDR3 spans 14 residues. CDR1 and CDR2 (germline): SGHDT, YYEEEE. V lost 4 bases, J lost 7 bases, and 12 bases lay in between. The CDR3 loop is CASSKEIVNSPLHF. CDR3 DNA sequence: TGTGCCAGCAGCAAGGAAATTGTAAATTCACCCCTCCACTTT. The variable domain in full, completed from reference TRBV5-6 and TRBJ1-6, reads DAGVTQSPTHLIKTRGQQVTLRCSPKSGHDTVSWYQQALGQGPQFIFQYYEEEERQRGNFPDRFSGHQFPNYSSELNVNALLLGDSALYLCASSKEIVNSPLHFGNGTRLTVT.

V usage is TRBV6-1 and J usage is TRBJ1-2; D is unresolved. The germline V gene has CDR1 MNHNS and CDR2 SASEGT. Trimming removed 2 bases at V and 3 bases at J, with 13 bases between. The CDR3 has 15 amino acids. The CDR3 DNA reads TGTGCCAGCAGTGAACCGGGATTTGAATACTATGGCTACACCTTC. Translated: CASSEPGFEYYGYTF.

This CDR3 reads CASSYSGTGETQYF. CDR3 sequence (DNA): TGTGCCAGCAGCTACTCTGGGACAGGGGAGACCCAGTACTTC. The chain joins TRBV2 to TRBJ2-5; 9 nucleotides match TRBD1. Germline V gene lookup returns CDR1 SNHLY and CDR2 FYNNEI. There are 14 residues in the CDR3. V lost 6 bases to trimming and J lost 5 bases; unmatched junction nucleotides: 7.